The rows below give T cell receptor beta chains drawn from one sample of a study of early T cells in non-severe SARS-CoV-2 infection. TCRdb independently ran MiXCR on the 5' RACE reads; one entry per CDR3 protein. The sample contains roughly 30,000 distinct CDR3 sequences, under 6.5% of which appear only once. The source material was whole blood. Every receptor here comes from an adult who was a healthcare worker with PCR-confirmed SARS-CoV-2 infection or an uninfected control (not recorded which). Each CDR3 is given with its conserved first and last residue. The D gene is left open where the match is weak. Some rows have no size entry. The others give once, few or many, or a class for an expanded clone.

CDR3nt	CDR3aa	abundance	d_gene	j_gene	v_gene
TGTGCCTGGAGTGTTGGGGCCGCAAGCAATCAGCCCCAGCATTTT	CAWSVGAASNQPQHF	many	.	TRBJ1-5	TRBV30
TGTGCCAGCAGCCCCGAGCCGGGCCGCACCGGGGAGCTGTTTTTT	CASSPEPGRTGELFF	many	.	TRBJ2-2	TRBV5-5
TGCAGCGGGCGGAACACTGAAGCTTTCTTT	CSGRNTEAFF	many	.	TRBJ1-1	TRBV29-1
TGTGCCAGCAGTTTGGGGGACAGTTTCCATGAGCAGTTCTTC	CASSLGDSFHEQFF	many	TRBD1	TRBJ2-1	TRBV6-2/TRBV6-3
TGCAGCGTTGAAGGCCGCACCGGGGAGCTGTTTTTT	CSVEGRTGELFF	many	.	TRBJ2-2	TRBV29-1
TGCAGTGCTCCAGCCCCGGGACAGGGAGAGACCCAGTACTTC	CSAPAPGQGETQYF	many	TRBD1	TRBJ2-5	TRBV20-1
TGTGCCAGCAGTGAATCCAAACATCGGGAGACGGAGACCCAGTACTTC	CASSESKHRETETQYF	many	.	TRBJ2-5	TRBV25-1
TGTGCCATCTCCCCCGGGAGCAATGAGCAGTTCTTC	CAISPGSNEQFF	.	.	TRBJ2-1	TRBV10-3
TGTGCCAGCAAGGACAGGGCGCCAGGGACCCAGTACTTC	CASKDRAPGTQYF	many	TRBD1	TRBJ2-5	TRBV2
TGCGCCAGCAGCCAAGAGGGCGATAACACTGAAGCTTTCTTT	CASSQEGDNTEAFF	many	.	TRBJ1-1	TRBV4-1
TGTGCCAGCGGGCGTCAGAGCTCCTACAATGAGCAGTTCTTC	CASGRQSSYNEQFF	.	.	TRBJ2-1	TRBV2
TGTGCCAGCAGCTCCCGGGACAGGAACACTGAAGCTTTCTTT	CASSSRDRNTEAFF	medium-sized	TRBD1	TRBJ1-1	TRBV7-9
TGTGCCAGCAGTCGGGACCTCGGGACTAGACTCAATGAGCAGTTCTTC	CASSRDLGTRLNEQFF	few	TRBD2	TRBJ2-1	TRBV6-2/TRBV6-3
TGTGCCAGCTCACCAAAACAGGGTCTGGCCTATGGCTACACCTTC	CASSPKQGLAYGYTF	many	.	TRBJ1-2	TRBV18
TGCGCCAGCAGCGAGAGCGGGGGGGCAGCTTGGGAGCAGTACTTC	CASSESGGAAWEQYF	many	TRBD2	TRBJ2-7	TRBV5-1
TGTGCCACCAGCGAGGGACAGGGGAAAGAGCAGTACTTC	CATSEGQGKEQYF	many	TRBD1	TRBJ2-7	TRBV15
TGTGCCAGCAGCCCCAATCAAGATGAAAAACTGTTTTTT	CASSPNQDEKLFF	many	.	TRBJ1-4	TRBV7-6
TGTGCCAGCAGACCCACAGACTCTGGGGCCAACGTCCTGACTTTC	CASRPTDSGANVLTF	many	.	TRBJ2-6	TRBV12-3/TRBV12-4
TGTGCCAGCAGCTTAGAGGGGGGGACAGCCAGAACCCAACAGTTCTTC	CASSLEGGTARTQQFF	few	.	TRBJ2-1	TRBV11-2
TGTGCCAGCAGTGTAGGCACGGTCTACGAGCAGTACTTC	CASSVGTVYEQYF	few	.	TRBJ2-7	TRBV6-1
TGTGCCAGCAGCGTAACAGGGTCAGATACGCAGTATTTT	CASSVTGSDTQYF	many	.	TRBJ2-3	TRBV11-2
TGTGCCACCAGTTGGGGGGGTTTGAATCAGCCCCAGCATTTT	CATSWGGLNQPQHF	few	.	TRBJ1-5	TRBV5-8
TGCGCCAGCAGCTGGGGACAGCCCCTAGGTACTGAAGCTTTCTTT	CASSWGQPLGTEAFF	many	TRBD1	TRBJ1-1	TRBV5-1
TGTGCCAGCAGTGAATGGACTAGCGGGGGCACAGATACGCAGTATTTT	CASSEWTSGGTDTQYF	.	TRBD2	TRBJ2-3	TRBV6-1